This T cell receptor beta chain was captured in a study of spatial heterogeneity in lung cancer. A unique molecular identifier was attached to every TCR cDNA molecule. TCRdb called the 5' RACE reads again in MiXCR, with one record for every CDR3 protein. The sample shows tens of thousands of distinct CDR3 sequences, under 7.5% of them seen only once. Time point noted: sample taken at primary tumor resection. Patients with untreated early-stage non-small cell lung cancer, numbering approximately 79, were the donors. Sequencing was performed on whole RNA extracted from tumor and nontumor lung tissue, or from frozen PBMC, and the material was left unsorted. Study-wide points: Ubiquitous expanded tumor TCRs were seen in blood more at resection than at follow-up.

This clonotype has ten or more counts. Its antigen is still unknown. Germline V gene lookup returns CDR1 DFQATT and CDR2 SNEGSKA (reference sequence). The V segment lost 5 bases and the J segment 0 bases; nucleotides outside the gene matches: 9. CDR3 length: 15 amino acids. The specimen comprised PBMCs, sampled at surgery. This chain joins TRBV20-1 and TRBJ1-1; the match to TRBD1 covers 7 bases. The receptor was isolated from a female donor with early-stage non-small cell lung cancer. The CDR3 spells CSARPWDSVNTEAFF. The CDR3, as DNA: TGCAGTGCTCGCCCTTGGGACAGTGTGAACACTGAAGCTTTCTTT.